A selection of T cell receptor beta chains follows, all from one sample in a study of T cell responses to AZD1222 COVID-19 vaccine. TCRdb keeps only in-frame clones here, not all; method: immunoSEQ multiplex PCR. The profile covers tens of thousands of clones, with more than 75% appearing a single time and nearly 25% taken by the ten largest. The source was peripheral blood, collected on day 0 of AZD1222 vaccination. Receptors were obtained from an adult in good health. Both conserved end residues are part of each CDR3. The D gene is left open where the match is weak. Not every row has a clone size; where given, it reads once, few, many or a size class.

D gene,V gene,J gene,clone size,CDR3 protein,CDR3 DNA
.,TRBV11-2,TRBJ2-2,.,CASSLWDPRSGELFF,TGTGCCAGCAGCTTATGGGACCCCAGGAGCGGGGAGCTGTTTTTT
.,TRBV29-1,TRBJ2-2,few,CSVEGRNTGELFF,TGCAGCGTTGAAGGACGCAACACCGGGGAGCTGTTTTTT
TRBD1,TRBV10-3,TRBJ2-5,.,CAISEGQAQETQYF,TGTGCCATCAGTGAGGGACAGGCTCAAGAGACCCAGTACTTC
.,TRBV5-8,TRBJ1-4,.,CASSRSGTPTNEKLFF,TGTGCCAGCAGCCGGAGCGGGACACCAACTAATGAAAAACTGTTTTTT
.,TRBV18,TRBJ2-1,once,CASSPVDGSSYNEQFF,TGTGCCAGCTCACCAGTTGATGGGAGCTCCTACAATGAGCAGTTCTTC
.,TRBV19,TRBJ1-1,.,CASSIATSNTEAFF,TGTGCCAGTAGTATCGCCACGTCGAACACTGAAGCTTTCTTT
.,TRBV19,TRBJ2-5,.,CASSETLGGLETQYF,TGTGCCAGTAGCGAAACCCTCGGAGGGCTCGAGACCCAGTACTTC
TRBD1,TRBV19,TRBJ1-2,.,CATSPTGEGGYTF,TGTGCCACTTCTCCGACAGGGGAGGGAGGCTACACCTTC
.,TRBV7-9,TRBJ1-6,.,CASSLQGRISPLHF,TGTGCCAGCAGCTTACAGGGTAGGATTTCACCCCTCCACTTT
.,TRBV5-6,TRBJ2-3,.,CASSLGGGHGTDTQYF,TGTGCCAGCAGCTTGGGAGGGGGACATGGCACAGATACGCAGTATTTT
.,TRBV14,TRBJ2-3,few,CASSQDPALGTDTQYF,TGTGCCAGCAGCCAAGACCCAGCCCTCGGCACAGATACGCAGTATTTT
.,TRBV11-3,TRBJ2-7,.,CASSLGASGTYEQYF,TGTGCCAGCAGCCTGGGGGCTAGCGGAACCTACGAGCAGTACTTC
.,TRBV15,TRBJ1-5,.,CATSRGGTGGNQPQHF,TGTGCCACCAGCAGGGGCGGGACTGGGGGCAATCAGCCCCAGCATTTT
TRBD1,TRBV10-3,TRBJ2-6,.,CAISPDRGPGANVLTF,TGTGCCATCAGTCCTGACAGGGGACCTGGGGCCAACGTCCTGACTTTC